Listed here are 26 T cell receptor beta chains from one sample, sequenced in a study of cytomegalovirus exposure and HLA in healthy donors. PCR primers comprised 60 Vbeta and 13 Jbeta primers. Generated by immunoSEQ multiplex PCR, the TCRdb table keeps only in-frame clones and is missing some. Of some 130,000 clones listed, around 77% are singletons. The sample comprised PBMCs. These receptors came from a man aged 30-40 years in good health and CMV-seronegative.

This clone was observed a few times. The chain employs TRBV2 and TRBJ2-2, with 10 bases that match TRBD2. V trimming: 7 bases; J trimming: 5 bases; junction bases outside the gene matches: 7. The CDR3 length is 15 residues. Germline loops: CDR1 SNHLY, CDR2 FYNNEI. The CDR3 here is CASKELAGETGELFF. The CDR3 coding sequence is TGTGCCAGCAAAGAGCTAGCGGGGGAAACCGGGGAGCTGTTTTTT.

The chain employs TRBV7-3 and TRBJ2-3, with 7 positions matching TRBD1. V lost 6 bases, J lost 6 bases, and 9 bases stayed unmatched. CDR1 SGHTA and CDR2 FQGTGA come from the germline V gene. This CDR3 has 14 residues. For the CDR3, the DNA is TGTGCCAGCAGGCCGACAGGGTCCGATGATACGCAGTATTTT. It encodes CASRPTGSDDTQYF.

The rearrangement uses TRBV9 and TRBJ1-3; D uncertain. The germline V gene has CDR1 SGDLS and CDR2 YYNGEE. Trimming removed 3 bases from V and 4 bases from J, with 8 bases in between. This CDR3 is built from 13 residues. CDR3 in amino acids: CASSDTSGNTIYF. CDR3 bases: TGTGCCAGCAGCGACACCTCCGGAAACACCATATATTTT.

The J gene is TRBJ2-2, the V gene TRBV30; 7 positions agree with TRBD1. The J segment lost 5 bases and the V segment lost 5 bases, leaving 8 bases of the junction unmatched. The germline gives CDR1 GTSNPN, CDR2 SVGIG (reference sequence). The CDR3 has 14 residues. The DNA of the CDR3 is TGTGCCTGGGCTACAGGGGTGGTGACCGGGGAGCTGTTTTTT. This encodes CAWATGVVTGELFF.

The CDR3 coding sequence is TGTGCCAGCAGCGTCCTTCCCCGCGGGGATGGCTACACCTTC. It yields the protein CASSVLPRGDGYTF. The chain uses TRBV6-1 and TRBJ1-2; no clear D gene. CDR3 length: 14 residues. Trimming cost V 6 bases and J 6 bases, with 17 bases left between them. Per the germline V gene, CDR1 is MNHNS and CDR2 is SASEGT.

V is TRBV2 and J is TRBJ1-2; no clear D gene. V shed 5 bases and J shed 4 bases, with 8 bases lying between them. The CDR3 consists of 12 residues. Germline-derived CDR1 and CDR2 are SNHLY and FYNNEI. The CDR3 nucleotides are TGTGCCAGCAGTCCATCAGTCTATGGCTACACCTTC. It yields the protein CASSPSVYGYTF.

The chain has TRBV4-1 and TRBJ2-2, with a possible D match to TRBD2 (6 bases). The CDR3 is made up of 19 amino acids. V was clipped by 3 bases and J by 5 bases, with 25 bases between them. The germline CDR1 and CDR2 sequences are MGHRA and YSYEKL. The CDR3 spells CASSHPSAGSGGGTGELFF. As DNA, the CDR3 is TGCGCCAGCAGCCACCCCTCGGCGGGGAGCGGAGGAGGAACCGGGGAGCTGTTTTTT.

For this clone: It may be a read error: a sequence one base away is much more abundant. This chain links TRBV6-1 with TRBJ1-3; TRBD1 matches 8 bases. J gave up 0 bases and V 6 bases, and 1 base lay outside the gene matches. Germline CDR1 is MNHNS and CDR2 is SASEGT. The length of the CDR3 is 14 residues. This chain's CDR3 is CASSTGGSGNTIYF. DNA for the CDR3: TGTGCCAGCAGCACAGGGGGCTCTGGAAACACCATATATTTT.

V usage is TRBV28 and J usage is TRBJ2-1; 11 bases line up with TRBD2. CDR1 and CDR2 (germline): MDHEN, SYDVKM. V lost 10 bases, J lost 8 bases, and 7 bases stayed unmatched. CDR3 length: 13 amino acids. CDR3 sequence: CAIVAGGVDEQFF. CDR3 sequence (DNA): TGTGCCATCGTAGCGGGAGGGGTGGATGAGCAGTTCTTC.

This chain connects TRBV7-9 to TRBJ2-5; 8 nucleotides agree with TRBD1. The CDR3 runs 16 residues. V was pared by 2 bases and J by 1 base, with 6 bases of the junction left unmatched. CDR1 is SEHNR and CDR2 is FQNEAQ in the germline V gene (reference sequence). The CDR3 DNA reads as TGTGCCAGCAGCTTATCTCCGGACAGGGTCCAAGAGACCCAGTACTTC. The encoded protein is CASSLSPDRVQETQYF.

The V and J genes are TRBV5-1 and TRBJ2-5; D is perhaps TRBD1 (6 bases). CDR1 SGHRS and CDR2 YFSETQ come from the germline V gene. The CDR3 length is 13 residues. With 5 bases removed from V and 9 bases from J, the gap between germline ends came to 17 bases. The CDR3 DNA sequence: TGCGCCAGCAGTTTCTCGGGGCCAGGGGCCCAGTACTTC. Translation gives CASSFSGPGAQYF.

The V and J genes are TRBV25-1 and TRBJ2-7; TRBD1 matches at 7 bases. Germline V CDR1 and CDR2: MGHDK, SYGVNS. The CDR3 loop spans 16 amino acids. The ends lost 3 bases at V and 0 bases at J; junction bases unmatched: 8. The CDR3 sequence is CASSDWGRGSSYEQYF. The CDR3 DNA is TGTGCCAGCAGTGACTGGGGCAGGGGGTCCTCCTACGAGCAGTACTTC.

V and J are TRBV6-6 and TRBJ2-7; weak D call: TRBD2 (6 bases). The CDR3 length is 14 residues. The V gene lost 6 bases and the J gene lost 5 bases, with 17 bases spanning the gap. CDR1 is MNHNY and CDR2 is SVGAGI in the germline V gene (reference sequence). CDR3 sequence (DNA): TGTGCCAGCAGCCCTACCTACGGGAGCGACGAGCAGTACTTC. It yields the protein CASSPTYGSDEQYF.

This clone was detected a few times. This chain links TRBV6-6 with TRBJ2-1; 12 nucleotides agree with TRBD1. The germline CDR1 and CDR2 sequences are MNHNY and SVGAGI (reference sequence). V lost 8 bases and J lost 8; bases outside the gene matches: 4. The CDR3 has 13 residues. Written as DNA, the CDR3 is TGTGCCAGCGAGGGACAGGGGGCCCATGAGCAGTTCTTC. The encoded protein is CASEGQGAHEQFF.

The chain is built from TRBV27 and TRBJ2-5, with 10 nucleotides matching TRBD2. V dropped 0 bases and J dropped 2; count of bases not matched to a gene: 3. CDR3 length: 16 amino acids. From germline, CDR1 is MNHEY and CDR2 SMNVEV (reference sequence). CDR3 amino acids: CASSLSVTSGQETQYF. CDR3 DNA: TGTGCCAGCAGTTTATCAGTGACTAGCGGGCAAGAGACCCAGTACTTC.

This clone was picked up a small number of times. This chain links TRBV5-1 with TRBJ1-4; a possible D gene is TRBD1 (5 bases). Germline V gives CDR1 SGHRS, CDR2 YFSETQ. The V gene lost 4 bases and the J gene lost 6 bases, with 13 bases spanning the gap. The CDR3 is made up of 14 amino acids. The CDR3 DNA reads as TGCGCCAGCAGCCCGTCCAGGGCGGATGAAAAACTGTTTTTT. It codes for CASSPSRADEKLFF.

In DNA, the CDR3 is TGTGCCATCAGCCCTAGCGGGAGCGAGACCCAGTACTTC. Translating gives CAISPSGSETQYF. The chain is built from TRBV10-3 and TRBJ2-5, with TRBD2 matching over 10 bases. J gave up 5 bases and V 6 bases, and 3 bases lay outside the gene matches. The germline CDR1 and CDR2 sequences are ENHRY and SYGVKD. CDR3 length equals 13 residues.

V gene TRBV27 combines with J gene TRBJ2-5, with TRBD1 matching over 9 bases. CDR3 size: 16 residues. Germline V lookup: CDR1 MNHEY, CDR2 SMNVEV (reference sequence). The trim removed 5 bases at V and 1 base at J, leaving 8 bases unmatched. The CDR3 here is CASSPWTGEGQETQYF. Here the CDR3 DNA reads TGTGCCAGCAGTCCTTGGACAGGGGAGGGCCAAGAGACCCAGTACTTC.

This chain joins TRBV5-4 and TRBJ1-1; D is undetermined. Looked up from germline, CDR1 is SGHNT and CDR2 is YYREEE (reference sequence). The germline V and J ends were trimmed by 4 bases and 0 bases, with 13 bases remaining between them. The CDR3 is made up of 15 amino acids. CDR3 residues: CASSIAGFMNTEAFF. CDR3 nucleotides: TGTGCCAGCAGCATCGCAGGCTTCATGAACACTGAAGCTTTCTTT.

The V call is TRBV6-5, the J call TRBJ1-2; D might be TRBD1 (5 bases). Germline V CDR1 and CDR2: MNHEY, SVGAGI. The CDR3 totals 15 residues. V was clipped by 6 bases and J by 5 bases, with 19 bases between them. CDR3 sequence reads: CASSRDVGARYGYTF. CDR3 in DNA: TGTGCCAGCAGCCGCGACGTTGGGGCTAGGTATGGCTACACCTTC.

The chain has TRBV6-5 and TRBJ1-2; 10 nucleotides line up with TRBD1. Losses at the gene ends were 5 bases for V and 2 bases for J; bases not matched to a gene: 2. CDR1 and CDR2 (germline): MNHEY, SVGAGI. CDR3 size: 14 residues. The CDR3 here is CASSRQGANYGYTF. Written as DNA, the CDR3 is TGTGCCAGCAGTCGACAGGGGGCGAACTATGGCTACACCTTC.

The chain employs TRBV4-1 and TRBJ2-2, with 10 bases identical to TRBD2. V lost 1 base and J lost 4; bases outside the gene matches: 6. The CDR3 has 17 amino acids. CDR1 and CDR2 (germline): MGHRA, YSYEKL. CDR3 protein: CASSQAPSGSGTGELFF. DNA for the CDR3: TGCGCCAGCAGCCAAGCCCCTAGCGGGAGCGGCACCGGGGAGCTGTTTTTT.

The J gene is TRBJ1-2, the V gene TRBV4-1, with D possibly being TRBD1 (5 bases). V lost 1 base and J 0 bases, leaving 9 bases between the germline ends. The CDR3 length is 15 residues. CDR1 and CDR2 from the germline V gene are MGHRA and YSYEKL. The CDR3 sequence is CASSQGPGANYGYTF. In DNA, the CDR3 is TGCGCCAGCAGCCAAGGTCCGGGGGCTAACTATGGCTACACCTTC.

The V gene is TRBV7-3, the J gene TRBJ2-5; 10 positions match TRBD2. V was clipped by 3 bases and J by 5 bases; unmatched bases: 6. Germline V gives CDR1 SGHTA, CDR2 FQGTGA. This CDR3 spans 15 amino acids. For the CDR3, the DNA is TGTGCCAGCAGCTTGATAGCGGGAGGATTGGAGACCCAGTACTTC. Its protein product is CASSLIAGGLETQYF. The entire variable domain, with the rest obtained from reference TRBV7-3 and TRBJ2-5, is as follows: GAGVSQTPSNKVTEKGKYVELRCDPISGHTALYWYRQSLGQGPEFLIYFQGTGAADDSGLPNDRFFAVRPEGSVSTLKIQRTERGDSAVYLCASSLIAGGLETQYFGPGTRLLVL.

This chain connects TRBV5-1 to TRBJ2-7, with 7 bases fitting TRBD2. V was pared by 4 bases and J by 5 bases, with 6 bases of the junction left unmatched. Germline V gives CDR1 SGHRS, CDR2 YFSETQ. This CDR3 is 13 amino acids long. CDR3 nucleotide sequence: TGCGCCAGCAGCGGGGGAGGGCACGACGAGCAGTACTTC. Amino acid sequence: CASSGGGHDEQYF.

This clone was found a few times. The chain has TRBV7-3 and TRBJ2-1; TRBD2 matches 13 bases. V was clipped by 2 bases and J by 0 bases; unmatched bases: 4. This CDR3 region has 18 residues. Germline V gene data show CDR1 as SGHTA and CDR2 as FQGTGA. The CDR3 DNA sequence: TGTGCCAGCAGCTTATTGACTAGCGGGAGGCGCTCCTACAATGAGCAGTTCTTC. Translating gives CASSLLTSGRRSYNEQFF. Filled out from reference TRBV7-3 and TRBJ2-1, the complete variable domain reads GAGVSQTPSNKVTEKGKYVELRCDPISGHTALYWYRQSLGQGPEFLIYFQGTGAADDSGLPNDRFFAVRPEGSVSTLKIQRTERGDSAVYLCASSLLTSGRRSYNEQFFGPGTRLTVL.